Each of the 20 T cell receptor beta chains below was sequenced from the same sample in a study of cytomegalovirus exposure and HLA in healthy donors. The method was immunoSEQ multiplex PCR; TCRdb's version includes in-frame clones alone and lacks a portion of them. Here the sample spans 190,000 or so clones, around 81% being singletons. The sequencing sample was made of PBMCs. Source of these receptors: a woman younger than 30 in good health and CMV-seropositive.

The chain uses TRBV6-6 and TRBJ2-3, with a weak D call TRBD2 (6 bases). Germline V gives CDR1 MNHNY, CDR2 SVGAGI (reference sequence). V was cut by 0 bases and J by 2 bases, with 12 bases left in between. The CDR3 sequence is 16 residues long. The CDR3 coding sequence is TGTGCCAGCAGTTACTCTGGAACGGGACTCACAGATACGCAGTATTTT. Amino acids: CASSYSGTGLTDTQYF.

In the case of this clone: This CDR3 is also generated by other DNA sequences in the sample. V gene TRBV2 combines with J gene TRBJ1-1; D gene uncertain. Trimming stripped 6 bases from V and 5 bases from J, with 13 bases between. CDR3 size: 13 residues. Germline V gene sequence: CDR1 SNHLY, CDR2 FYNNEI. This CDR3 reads CASRLGRETEAFF. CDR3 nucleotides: TGTGCCAGCAGGCTGGGGAGGGAGACTGAAGCTTTCTTT.

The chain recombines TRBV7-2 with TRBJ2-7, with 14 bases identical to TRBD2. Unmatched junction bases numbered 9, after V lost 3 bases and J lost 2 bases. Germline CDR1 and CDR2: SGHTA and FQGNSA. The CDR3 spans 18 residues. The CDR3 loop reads CASSFRSGLAGATYEQYF. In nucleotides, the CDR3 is TGTGCCAGCAGCTTCCGTTCGGGACTAGCGGGGGCCACCTACGAGCAGTACTTC.

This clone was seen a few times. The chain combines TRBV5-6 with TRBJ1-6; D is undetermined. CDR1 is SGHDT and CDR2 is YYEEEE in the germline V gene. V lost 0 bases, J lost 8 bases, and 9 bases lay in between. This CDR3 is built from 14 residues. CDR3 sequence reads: CASSLERGDSPLHF. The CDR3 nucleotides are TGTGCCAGCAGCTTGGAGCGGGGAGATTCACCCCTCCACTTT.

This CDR3 is CSASSDNEQFF. Here the CDR3 DNA reads TGCAGTGCTAGTTCTGACAATGAGCAGTTCTTC. The chain joins TRBV20-1 to TRBJ2-1; D remains ambiguous. CDR3 size: 11 residues. Trimming left V 3 bases short and J 5 bases short, with 5 bases between. CDR1 and CDR2 (germline): DFQATT, SNEGSKA (reference sequence).

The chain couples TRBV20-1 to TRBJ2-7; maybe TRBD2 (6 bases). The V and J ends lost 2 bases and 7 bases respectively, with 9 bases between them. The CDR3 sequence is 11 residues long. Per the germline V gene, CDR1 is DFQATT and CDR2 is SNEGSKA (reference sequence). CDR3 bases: TGCAGTGCTAGAAGGACTAATGAGCAGTACTTC. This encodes CSARRTNEQYF.

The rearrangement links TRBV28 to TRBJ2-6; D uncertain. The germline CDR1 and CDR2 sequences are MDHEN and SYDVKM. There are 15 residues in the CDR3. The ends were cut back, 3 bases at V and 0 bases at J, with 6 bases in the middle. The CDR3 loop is CASSFYRSGANVLTF. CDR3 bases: TGTGCCAGCAGTTTCTACCGCTCTGGGGCCAACGTCCTGACTTTC.

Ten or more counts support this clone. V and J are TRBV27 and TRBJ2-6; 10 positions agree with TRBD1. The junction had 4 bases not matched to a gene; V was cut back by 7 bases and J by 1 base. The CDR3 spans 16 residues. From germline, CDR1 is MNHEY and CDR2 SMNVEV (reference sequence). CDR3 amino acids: CASTGQGFSGANVLTF. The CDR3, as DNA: TGTGCCAGCACGGGACAGGGGTTTTCTGGGGCCAACGTCCTGACTTTC.

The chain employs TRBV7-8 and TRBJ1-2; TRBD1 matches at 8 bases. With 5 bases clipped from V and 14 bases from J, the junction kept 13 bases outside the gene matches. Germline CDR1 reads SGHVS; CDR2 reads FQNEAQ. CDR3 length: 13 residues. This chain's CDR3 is CASSPRTGIARTF. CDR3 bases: TGTGCCAGCAGCCCGAGGACAGGGATCGCGAGGACCTTC. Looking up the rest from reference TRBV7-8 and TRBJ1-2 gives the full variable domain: GAGVSQSPRYKVAKRGQDVALRCDPISGHVSLFWYQQALGQGPEFLTYFQNEAQLDKSGLPSDRFFAERPEGSVSTLKIQRTQQEDSAVYLCASSPRTGIARTFGSGTRLTVV.

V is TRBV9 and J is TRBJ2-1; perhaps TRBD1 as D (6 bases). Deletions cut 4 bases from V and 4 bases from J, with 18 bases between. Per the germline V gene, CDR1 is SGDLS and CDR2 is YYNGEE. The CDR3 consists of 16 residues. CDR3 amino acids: CASSPLRGDSYNEQFF. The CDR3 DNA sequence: TGTGCCAGCAGCCCCCTCAGGGGCGATTCATACAATGAGCAGTTCTTC.

The CDR3 coding sequence is TGTGCCAGCAGCCCACAGGGTTTGGGCTATGGCTACACCTTC. Translated: CASSPQGLGYGYTF. The rearrangement links TRBV13 to TRBJ1-2; possibly TRBD1 for D (6 bases). Trimming cost V 5 bases and J 4 bases, with 14 bases left between them. In germline, CDR1 is PRHDT, CDR2 FYEKMQ (reference sequence). The CDR3 covers 14 residues.

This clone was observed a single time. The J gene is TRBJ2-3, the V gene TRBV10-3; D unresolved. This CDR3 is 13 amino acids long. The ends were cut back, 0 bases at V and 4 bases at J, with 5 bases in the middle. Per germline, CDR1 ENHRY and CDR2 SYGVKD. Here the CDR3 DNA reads TGTGCCATCAGTGAGTCGGGCGCAGATACGCAGTATTTT. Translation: CAISESGADTQYF.

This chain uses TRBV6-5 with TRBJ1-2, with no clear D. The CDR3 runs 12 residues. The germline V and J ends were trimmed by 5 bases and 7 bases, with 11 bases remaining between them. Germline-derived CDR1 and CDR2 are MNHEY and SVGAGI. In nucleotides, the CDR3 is TGTGCCAGCAGTCCACTATATAGTGGCTACACCTTC. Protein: CASSPLYSGYTF.

The CDR3 protein is CASSPRWGQGDEQFF. The CDR3 DNA reads TGTGCCAGCAGCCCCCGATGGGGACAGGGGGATGAGCAGTTCTTC. J is TRBJ2-1 and V is TRBV14; TRBD1 matches at 11 bases. V was clipped by 4 bases and J by 8 bases; unmatched bases: 7. The CDR3 has 15 amino acids. Germline V gives CDR1 SGHDN, CDR2 FVKESK.

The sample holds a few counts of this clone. For the CDR3, the DNA is TGTGCCAGCAGCCTTGACTCCGAGCAGTACTTC. Protein sequence: CASSLDSEQYF. The chain recombines TRBV7-2 with TRBJ2-7; D remains unclear. V lost 5 bases and J 6 bases, leaving 8 bases between the germline ends. Germline-derived CDR1 and CDR2 are SGHTA and FQGNSA. This CDR3 is built from 11 residues.

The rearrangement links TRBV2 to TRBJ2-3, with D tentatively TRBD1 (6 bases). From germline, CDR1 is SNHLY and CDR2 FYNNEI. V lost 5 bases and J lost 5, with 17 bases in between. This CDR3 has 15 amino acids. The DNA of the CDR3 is TGTGCCAGCAGTTCCACAGGGCTCGCGGGAGATACGCAGTATTTT. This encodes CASSSTGLAGDTQYF.

The CDR3 protein is CATRQGADEQFF. In DNA, the CDR3 is TGTGCCACCAGGCAGGGGGCGGATGAGCAGTTCTTC. This chain links TRBV10-3 with TRBJ2-1; TRBD1 agrees at 8 bases. This CDR3 is 12 amino acids long. Germline CDR1 and CDR2: ENHRY and SYGVKD. The junction had 7 bases not matched to a gene; V was cut back by 10 bases and J by 8 bases.

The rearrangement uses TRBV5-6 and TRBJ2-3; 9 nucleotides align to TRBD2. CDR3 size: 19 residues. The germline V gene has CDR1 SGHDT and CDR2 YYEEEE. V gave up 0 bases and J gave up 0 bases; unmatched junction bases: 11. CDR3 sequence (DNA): TGTGCCAGCAGCTTGGTGGCGCTAGCGGGGCGTGCTAGCACAGATACGCAGTATTTT. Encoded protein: CASSLVALAGRASTDTQYF. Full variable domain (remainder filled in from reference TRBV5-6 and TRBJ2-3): DAGVTQSPTHLIKTRGQQVTLRCSPKSGHDTVSWYQQALGQGPQFIFQYYEEEERQRGNFPDRFSGHQFPNYSSELNVNALLLGDSALYLCASSLVALAGRASTDTQYFGPGTRLTVL.

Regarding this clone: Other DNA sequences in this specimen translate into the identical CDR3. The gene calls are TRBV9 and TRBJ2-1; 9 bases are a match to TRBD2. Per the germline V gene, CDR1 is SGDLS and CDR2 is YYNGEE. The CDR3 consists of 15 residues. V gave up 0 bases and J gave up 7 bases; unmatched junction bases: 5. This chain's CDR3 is CASSVGGGAGNEQFF. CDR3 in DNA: TGTGCCAGCAGCGTAGGCGGGGGGGCCGGTAATGAGCAGTTCTTC.

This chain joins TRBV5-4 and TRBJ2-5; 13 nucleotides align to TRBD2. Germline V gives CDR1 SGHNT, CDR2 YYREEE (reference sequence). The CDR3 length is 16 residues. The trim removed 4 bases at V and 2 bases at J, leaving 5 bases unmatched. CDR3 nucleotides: TGTGCCAGCAGCCTAGGACTAGCGGGGGCACAAGAGACCCAGTACTTC. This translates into CASSLGLAGAQETQYF.